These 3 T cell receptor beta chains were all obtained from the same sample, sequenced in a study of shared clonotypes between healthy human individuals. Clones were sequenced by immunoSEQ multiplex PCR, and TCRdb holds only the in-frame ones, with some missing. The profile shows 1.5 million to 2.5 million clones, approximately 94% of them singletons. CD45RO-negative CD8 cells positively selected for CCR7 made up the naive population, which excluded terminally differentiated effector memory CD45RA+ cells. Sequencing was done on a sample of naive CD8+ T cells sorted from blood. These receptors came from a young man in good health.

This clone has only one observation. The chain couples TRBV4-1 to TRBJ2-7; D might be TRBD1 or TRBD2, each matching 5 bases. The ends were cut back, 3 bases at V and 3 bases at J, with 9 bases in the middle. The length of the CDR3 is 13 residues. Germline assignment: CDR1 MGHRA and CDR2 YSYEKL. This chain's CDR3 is CASSHRDGYEQYF. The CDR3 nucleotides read TGCGCCAGCAGCCACCGGGACGGCTACGAGCAGTACTTC.

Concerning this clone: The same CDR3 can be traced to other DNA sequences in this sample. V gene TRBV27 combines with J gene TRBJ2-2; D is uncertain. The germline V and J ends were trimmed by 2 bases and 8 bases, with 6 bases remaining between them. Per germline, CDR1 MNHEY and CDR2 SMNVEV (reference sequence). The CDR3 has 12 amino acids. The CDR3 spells CASSLGSGELFF. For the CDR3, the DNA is TGTGCCAGCAGTTTAGGATCGGGGGAGCTGTTTTTT.

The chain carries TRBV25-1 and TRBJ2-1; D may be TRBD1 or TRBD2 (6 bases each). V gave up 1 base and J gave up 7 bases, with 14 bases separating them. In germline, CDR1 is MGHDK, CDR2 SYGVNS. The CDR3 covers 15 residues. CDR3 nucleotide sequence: TGTGCCAGCAGTGAATTCCTCGGGGGCTGGAATGAGCAGTTCTTC. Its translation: CASSEFLGGWNEQFF.